The 22 T cell receptor beta chains given below trace back to one sample, sequenced in a study of T cells in localized non-small cell lung cancer. The method was immunoSEQ multiplex PCR; TCRdb's version includes in-frame clones alone and lacks a portion of them. Of thousands of clones listed, 25% are singletons. Sequencing used lung tumor tissue, obtained before any cancer treatment. These receptors originate from a woman aged 35 to 69 with stage I lung adenocarcinoma.

This clone rates as medium-sized. This chain joins TRBV6-8 and TRBJ2-2; 8 bases line up with TRBD1. Unmatched junction bases numbered 6, after V lost 4 bases and J lost 2 bases. The CDR3 is 16 residues long. CDR1 MNHGY and CDR2 SAAAGT come from the germline V gene. In nucleotides, the CDR3 is TGTGCCAGCAGTTCCCGACAGGGGTACAACACCGGGGAGCTGTTTTTT. Translated, it gives CASSSRQGYNTGELFF.

For this clone: The germline gene is not matched at one end of the junction; a read error may be the cause. The chain has TRBV6-8 and TRBJ2-7; D is perhaps TRBD1 (5 bases). The CDR3 covers 12 residues. Germline V gives CDR1 MNHGY, CDR2 SAAAGT. CDR3 DNA sequence: TGTGCCATCAGTATCCAGGGCAGCGAGCAGTACTTC. This sequence encodes CAISIQGSEQYF.

The chain uses TRBV7-5 and TRBJ1-2; the DNA was not used to check the table's D call, TRBD1. TRBV7-5 is noted as a pseudogene. CDR3 length equals 15 residues. The CDR3: CASSSTTGGGYGYTF. The CDR3 DNA follows: TGTGCCAGCAGCTCAACGACAGGGGGCGGCTATGGCTACACCTTC.

The chain carries TRBV16 and TRBJ1-4, with TRBD1 as a possible D gene (6 bases). V was clipped by 0 bases and J by 6 bases, with 14 bases between them. This CDR3 spans 16 amino acids. Germline V lookup: CDR1 KGHSY, CDR2 FQNENV. This chain's CDR3 is CASSQSLPGVHEKLFF. CDR3 nucleotide sequence: TGTGCCAGCAGCCAATCTCTACCAGGGGTCCATGAAAAACTGTTTTTT.

The chain couples TRBV9 to TRBJ2-2; 7 nucleotides line up with TRBD1. This CDR3 spans 12 amino acids. Looked up from germline, CDR1 is SGDLS and CDR2 is YYNGEE. V shed 5 bases, J shed 5 bases, and the junction held 0 bases outside the gene matches. The CDR3 reads CASRTGTGELFF. CDR3 nucleotides: TGTGCCAGCAGGACAGGGACCGGGGAGCTGTTTTTT.

The V gene is TRBV18, the J gene TRBJ2-3; 8 bases line up with TRBD2. The CDR3 spans 15 residues. Germline V gene data show CDR1 as KGHSH and CDR2 as LQKENI. Unmatched junction bases numbered 2, after V lost 1 base and J lost 2 bases. The CDR3 DNA sequence: TGTGCCAGCTCACCACTAGCGGGGTCCACAGATACGCAGTATTTT. Its translation is CASSPLAGSTDTQYF.

There are a few counts of this clone. The genes are TRBV7-1 and TRBJ2-7; 8 bases are a match to TRBD1. TRBV7-1 is labeled an ORF, and its function is uncertain. This CDR3 is 14 amino acids long. V shed 5 bases and J 7 bases; nucleotides not matched to a gene: 10. The CDR3 sequence: CASSPGTGGGEQYF. The CDR3 nucleotides read TGTGCCAGCAGCCCTGGGACAGGAGGGGGAGAGCAGTACTTC.

This clone was observed a handful of times. The chain uses TRBV30 and TRBJ1-1; no reliable D call. This CDR3 has 15 residues. From germline, CDR1 is GTSNPN and CDR2 SVGIG (reference sequence). The V and J ends lost 4 bases and 4 bases respectively, with 19 bases between them. CDR3 nucleotide sequence: TGTGCCTGGAACCTGGGGAGCGGGCTCGGCACTGAAGCTTTCTTT. This sequence encodes CAWNLGSGLGTEAFF.

The chain couples TRBV5-1 to TRBJ1-1, with 7 bases identical to TRBD1. The J segment lost 7 bases and the V segment lost 3 bases, leaving 9 bases of the junction unmatched. Germline values: CDR1 SGHRS, CDR2 YFSETQ. The CDR3 is 14 residues long. The CDR3 coding sequence is TGCGCCAGCAGCTACAAGACAGGGAACCTTGAAGCTTTCTTT. Translating gives CASSYKTGNLEAFF.

Only a few counts were recorded for this clone. The CDR3 DNA sequence: TGTGCCAGCAGCGAAGCGGGACAGGGCAATTCACCCCTCCACTTT. Translating gives CASSEAGQGNSPLHF. The chain recombines TRBV11-3 with TRBJ1-6; 9 nucleotides match TRBD1. The CDR3 is made up of 15 amino acids. Germline values: CDR1 SGHNT, CDR2 YENEEA. J lost 7 bases, V lost 5 bases, and 6 bases had no gene match.

This clone was observed a handful of times. V and J are TRBV11-3 and TRBJ1-1; D is possibly TRBD1 (5 bases). The germline CDR1 and CDR2 sequences are SGHNT and YENEEA. CDR3 size: 17 residues. Trimming took off 0 bases at V and 0 bases at J, with 14 bases between the two ends. The CDR3: CASSLEGTELLNTEAFF. The CDR3, as DNA: TGTGCCAGCAGCTTAGAGGGGACTGAACTATTGAACACTGAAGCTTTCTTT.

By sample fraction, this clone is medium-sized. The chain joins TRBV11-3 to TRBJ2-5; TRBD2 matches at 7 bases. Looked up from germline, CDR1 is SGHNT and CDR2 is YENEEA. CDR3 size: 14 residues. The junction had 6 bases not matched to a gene; V was cut back by 3 bases and J by 5 bases. The CDR3 DNA is TGTGCCAGCAGCTTGGACGGGGGGATGGAGACCCAGTACTTC. Translation: CASSLDGGMETQYF. Looking up the rest from reference TRBV11-3 and TRBJ2-5 gives the full variable domain: EAGVVQSPRYKIIEKKQPVAFWCNPISGHNTLYWYLQNLGQGPELLIRYENEEAVDDSQLPKDRFSAERLKGVDSTLKIQPAELGDSAVYLCASSLDGGMETQYFGPGTRLLVL.

In its sample, this clone was seen many times. A junction boundary mismatches the germline segment, possibly from a read error. The V gene is TRBV11-3, the J gene TRBJ2-3; 10 bases are a match to TRBD2. Germline assignment: CDR1 SGHNT and CDR2 YENEEA. CDR3 length: 15 amino acids. Here the CDR3 reads CASSEGLAFRDTQYF. In DNA form, the CDR3 reads TGTGCTAGCAGCGAGGGACTAGCGTTCCGGGATACGCAGTATTTT.

This clone has a handful of counts. This chain connects TRBV11-3 to TRBJ2-4; either TRBD1 or TRBD2 may supply D (5 bases each). Per the germline V gene, CDR1 is SGHNT and CDR2 is YENEEA. The CDR3 consists of 14 residues. Trimming removed 4 bases from V and 4 bases from J, with 11 bases in between. In DNA form, the CDR3 reads TGTGCCAGCAGCTCCGGGGCACTTAAAAACATTCAGTACTTC. This sequence encodes CASSSGALKNIQYF.

The genes are TRBV10-3 and TRBJ1-5; TRBD1 matches 7 bases. The J segment lost 5 bases and the V segment lost 10 bases, leaving 8 bases of the junction unmatched. CDR1 is ENHRY and CDR2 is SYGVKD in the germline V gene. The CDR3 sequence is 13 residues long. CDR3 sequence reads: CATLQGEYQPQHF. DNA for the CDR3: TGTGCCACCCTTCAGGGGGAATATCAGCCCCAGCATTTT.

The chain is built from TRBV30 and TRBJ1-1; 9 bases line up with TRBD1. The CDR3 extends over 15 amino acids. From germline, CDR1 is GTSNPN and CDR2 SVGIG (reference sequence). V shed 3 bases, J shed 4 bases, and the junction held 9 bases outside the gene matches. The CDR3: CAWRRQGGLGTEAFF. DNA of the CDR3: TGTGCCTGGAGAAGACAGGGGGGACTAGGCACTGAAGCTTTCTTT.

The chain joins TRBV14 to TRBJ2-3; no firm D call. Per the germline V gene, CDR1 is SGHDN and CDR2 is FVKESK. The CDR3 has 15 amino acids. Trimming pared 6 bases from V and 4 bases from J, leaving 17 bases between. CDR3 sequence (DNA): TGTGCCAGCAGTTTCGACTTGGGTATCCCAGATACGCAGTATTTT. Its protein product is CASSFDLGIPDTQYF.

This clone occurred a few times. The chain combines TRBV1 with TRBJ2-7; the tabulated D call, TRBD2, remains unverified against the DNA. TRBV1 is given as a pseudogene. The CDR3 extends over 17 amino acids. CDR3 coding DNA: TGCGCCAGCAGCCAAGACCGGACTAGCGGGACCTCCTACGAGCAGTACTTC. Encoded protein: CASSQDRTSGTSYEQYF.

In DNA, the CDR3 is TGCGCCAGCAGCTTACAACAGGGTACGAACACTGAAGCTTTCTTT. It encodes CASSLQQGTNTEAFF. The rearrangement links TRBV5-1 to TRBJ1-1; possibly TRBD1 for D (6 bases). V was shortened by 2 bases and J by 1 base, with 12 bases between the two germline ends. This CDR3 contains 15 residues. Per the germline V gene, CDR1 is SGHRS and CDR2 is YFSETQ.

A single count supports this clone. J is TRBJ2-7 and V is TRBV18, with D possibly matching TRBD2 (5 bases). The CDR3 covers 15 residues. The germline gives CDR1 KGHSH, CDR2 LQKENI. Trimming stripped 2 bases from V and 0 bases from J, with 11 bases between. The CDR3 DNA is TGTGCCAGCTCACCAAGAGGGTACCGCTCCTACGAGCAGTACTTC. Translating gives CASSPRGYRSYEQYF.

The chain has TRBV15 and TRBJ2-5; TRBD1 aligns across 7 bases. CDR3 length: 15 residues. V lost 2 bases to trimming and J lost 2 bases; unmatched junction nucleotides: 5. Germline lookup yields CDR1 LNHNV and CDR2 YYDKDF (reference sequence). The CDR3 sequence: CATSRTTGWQETQYF. In DNA form, the CDR3 reads TGTGCCACCAGCAGAACGACAGGGTGGCAAGAGACCCAGTACTTC.

This CDR3 reads CASRKGGVNYGYTF. The CDR3 DNA reads TGTGCCAGCAGAAAAGGAGGAGTAAACTATGGCTACACCTTC. This sequence joins TRBV6-8 and TRBJ1-2; D not certain. The CDR3 length is 14 residues. V was pared by 6 bases and J by 2 bases, with 13 bases between. Germline CDR1 reads MNHGY; CDR2 reads SAAAGT.